These T cell receptor beta chains were read from a single sample in a study of blood T cell repertoires in COVID-19. TCRdb's copy holds only in-frame clones and misses some; the assay was immunoSEQ multiplex PCR. This sample has 300,000 to 400,000 clones; around 87% occur once, and the top ten carry about 2%. Sequencing used peripheral blood. The receptors were sampled from a woman aged 55-69 years with COVID-19, enrolled during active disease. The CDR3 runs from the conserved cysteine through the conserved F or W. The D gene is left open where the match is weak. Where a row states a size, it is once, few, many or the class of an expanded clone; other rows omit it.

v_call	j_call	d_call	clone_size	cdr3_aa	cdr3_nt
TRBV6-6	TRBJ2-1	NA	NA	CASSPRDPTNEQFF	TGTGCCAGCAGCCCGAGGGATCCGACCAATGAGCAGTTCTTC
TRBV5-1	TRBJ1-1	NA	few	CASSRDTEAFF	TGCGCCAGCAGCCGGGACACTGAAGCTTTCTTT
TRBV5-4	TRBJ1-1	NA	NA	CASSFSVGGYTEAFF	TGTGCCAGCAGCTTCTCCGTGGGGGGGTACACTGAAGCTTTCTTT
TRBV15	TRBJ2-7	NA	once	CATSSDRYPLREQYF	TGTGCCACCAGCAGTGACAGGTACCCTTTGCGGGAGCAGTACTTC
TRBV25-1	TRBJ2-2	NA	NA	CASSKGQTNTGELFF	TGTGCCAGCAGCAAGGGGCAGACTAACACCGGGGAGCTGTTTTTT
TRBV19	TRBJ1-5	NA	NA	CASSMGGARDNQPQHF	TGTGCCAGTAGTATGGGGGGGGCGCGGGACAATCAGCCCCAGCATTTT
TRBV2	TRBJ1-6	NA	NA	CASSDNGEARSPLHF	TGTGCCAGCAGTGACAACGGAGAAGCGAGATCACCCCTCCACTTT
TRBV29-1	TRBJ1-1	NA	NA	CSVREGRTEAFF	TGCAGCGTTCGTGAGGGGAGGACTGAAGCTTTCTTT
TRBV2	TRBJ1-2	TRBD1	NA	CASKGRGRIDGYTF	TGTGCCAGCAAGGGCAGGGGGCGGATCGATGGCTACACCTTC
TRBV7-3	TRBJ2-1	NA	once	CASSLNARTTSYNEQFF	TGTGCCAGCAGCTTAAACGCGCGGACTACATCCTACAATGAGCAGTTCTTC
TRBV9	TRBJ1-2	NA	NA	CASSVGLGANYGYTF	TGTGCCAGCAGCGTAGGGCTGGGAGCTAACTATGGCTACACCTTC
TRBV25-1	TRBJ1-6	TRBD1	NA	CASSTSDRGYIGSPLHF	TGTGCCAGCAGTACCTCGGACAGGGGATACATAGGATCACCCCTCCACTTT
TRBV25-1	TRBJ1-2	NA	NA	CASTPRQGSYGYTF	TGTGCCAGCACCCCTAGGCAGGGGAGCTATGGCTACACCTTC
TRBV28	TRBJ2-7	TRBD1	NA	CASSSSGTGSYEQYF	TGTGCCAGCAGTTCCTCCGGGACAGGATCCTACGAGCAGTACTTC
TRBV28	TRBJ1-2	TRBD1	NA	CASSQQGFKGYTF	TGTGCCAGCAGCCAACAGGGGTTCAAAGGCTACACCTTC
TRBV7-9	TRBJ1-5	NA	few	CASSFYRGEHGNQPQHF	TGTGCCAGCAGCTTCTATAGGGGCGAACACGGCAATCAGCCCCAGCATTTT
TRBV7-8	TRBJ2-7	TRBD1	many	CASSSFDRAAEQYF	TGTGCCAGCAGCTCCTTCGACAGGGCCGCCGAGCAGTACTTC
TRBV9	TRBJ1-3	TRBD1	NA	CASSRRTGRLTGNTIYF	TGTGCCAGCAGCAGACGGACAGGCCGGTTAACTGGAAACACCATATATTTT
TRBV18	TRBJ1-1	TRBD1	NA	CASSPSTGERTEAFF	TGTGCCAGCTCACCATCGACAGGGGAGCGCACTGAAGCTTTCTTT
TRBV7-9	TRBJ1-2	NA	few	CASSNDRRPNYGYTF	TGTGCCAGCAGCAACGACAGAAGACCTAACTATGGCTACACCTTC
TRBV29-1	TRBJ1-5	NA	few	CSVRQENQPQHF	TGCAGCGTACGACAGGAGAATCAGCCCCAGCATTTT
TRBV7-2	TRBJ2-1	TRBD2	once	CASSSETGTSGNNEQFF	TGTGCCAGCAGCTCCGAAACCGGGACTAGCGGTAACAATGAGCAGTTCTTC
TRBV5-5	TRBJ2-3	TRBD2	NA	CASSFRTSADTQYF	TGTGCCAGCAGCTTCAGGACTAGCGCTGATACGCAGTATTTT
TRBV28	TRBJ1-3	NA	NA	CASSHGGNTIYF	TGTGCCAGCAGTCACGGTGGAAACACCATATATTTT
TRBV27	TRBJ2-5	TRBD1	NA	CASRVGTGTGVETQYF	TGTGCCAGCAGGGTCGGAACCGGGACAGGGGTCGAGACCCAGTACTTC
TRBV19	TRBJ1-2	NA	NA	CASSPQDYNYGYTF	TGTGCCAGTAGCCCCCAGGACTATAACTATGGCTACACCTTC
TRBV30	TRBJ2-7	NA	NA	CATQEAYEQYF	TGTGCCACACAGGAAGCCTACGAGCAGTACTTC
TRBV28	TRBJ2-1	NA	NA	CASTGDTNNEQFF	TGTGCCAGCACGGGGGATACTAACAATGAGCAGTTCTTC
TRBV9	TRBJ2-3	NA	NA	CASSDNNRIASTDTQYF	TGTGCCAGCAGCGACAACAACAGGATCGCTAGCACAGATACGCAGTATTTT
TRBV6-2/TRBV6-3	TRBJ2-3	TRBD2	NA	CASSYSGRRGGTDTQYF	TGTGCCAGCAGTTACTCGGGGCGGCGGGGGGGAACAGATACGCAGTATTTT
TRBV7-8	TRBJ1-2	NA	NA	CASSGGGGYTF	TGTGCCAGCAGCGGCGGTGGTGGCTACACCTTC
TRBV2	TRBJ2-2	NA	few	CAGRTSQITGELFF	TGTGCCGGTAGGACATCTCAGATTACCGGGGAGCTGTTTTTT
TRBV3-1/TRBV3-2	TRBJ1-1	TRBD1	NA	CASSQVSPARGMGRGTEAFF	TGTGCCAGCAGCCAAGTAAGCCCGGCCAGGGGGATGGGCCGGGGGACTGAAGCTTTCTTT
TRBV4-1	TRBJ2-2	NA	once	CASSIKGGLGELFF	TGCGCCAGCAGTATTAAGGGGGGGCTAGGGGAGCTGTTTTTT
TRBV2	TRBJ1-6	TRBD1	NA	CASRSSGGSPLHF	TGTGCCAGCAGAAGCTCAGGGGGATCACCCCTCCACTTT
TRBV5-1	TRBJ1-2	NA	NA	CASSLLGRDYGYTF	TGCGCCAGCAGCTTGCTCGGCAGGGACTATGGCTACACCTTC
TRBV19	TRBJ2-3	TRBD2	few	CASSSAGGGTDTQYF	TGTGCCAGTAGTTCGGCGGGGGGTGGCACAGATACGCAGTATTTT
TRBV7-9	TRBJ2-3	NA	NA	CASSLLGRQVSDTQYF	TGTGCCAGCAGCTTACTCGGGCGACAGGTCTCAGATACGCAGTATTTT
TRBV18	TRBJ2-3	NA	NA	CASSPIPRTALTDTQYF	TGTGCCAGCTCACCAATCCCCCGGACAGCCCTCACAGATACGCAGTATTTT
TRBV13	TRBJ2-7	TRBD2	NA	CASSLTSGDYYEQYF	TGTGCCAGCAGCCTGACTAGCGGGGACTACTACGAGCAGTACTTC
TRBV5-1	TRBJ2-7	TRBD1	once	CASSLGPGQGSLEQYF	TGCGCCAGCAGCTTGGGGCCGGGACAGGGTTCCCTCGAGCAGTACTTC
TRBV6-5	TRBJ1-2	NA	NA	CASSYRPAGGYTF	TGTGCCAGCAGTTACCGGCCAGCGGGAGGCTACACCTTC
TRBV30	TRBJ2-3	TRBD2	NA	CACRLAGGRTDTQYF	TGTGCCTGCAGACTAGCGGGGGGCCGCACAGATACGCAGTATTTT
TRBV29-1	TRBJ1-4	NA	NA	CSVGGTGGEKLFF	TGCAGCGTGGGTGGGACCGGGGGTGAAAAACTGTTTTTT
TRBV7-5	TRBJ1-4	NA	NA	CVRSSRDRINEKLFF	TGTGTCAGAAGCTCCCGGGACAGAATTAATGAAAAACTGTTTTTT
TRBV5-4	TRBJ1-2	NA	once	CASSTHKEGLGYTF	TGTGCCAGCAGCACCCATAAGGAGGGACTTGGCTACACCTTC
TRBV27	TRBJ1-4	NA	NA	CASSLMGRANEKLFF	TGTGCCAGCAGTTTAATGGGCAGGGCGAATGAAAAACTGTTTTTT